These 7 T cell receptor beta chains were all obtained from the same sample, sequenced in a study of T cells in Graves' hyperthyroidism and ophthalmopathy. Amplification yielded TCR beta CDR3 regions, with RNA transcripts as the source. First-round RT-PCR targeting the TCR CDR3 was performed with the HTBI primer set. Via MiXCR, TCRdb re-called the multiplex PCR reads, giving one row per CDR3 protein. This table has 96,000 or so distinct CDR3 sequences, 51% appearing once. Sequenced material: blood. These receptors came from a woman between 40 and 55 years old with Graves' hyperthyroidism.

The chain employs TRBV7-8 and TRBJ1-5; the match to TRBD1 covers 7 bases. The ends lost 5 bases at V and 5 bases at J; junction bases unmatched: 12. CDR1 and CDR2 (germline): SGHVS, FQNEAQ. The CDR3 is made up of 16 amino acids. The CDR3 region has the DNA TGTGCCAGCAGCATGACAGCGGGAGGGGGCGATCAGCCCCAGCATTTT. Protein product: CASSMTAGGGDQPQHF.

The table lists this clonotype with many counts. The junction does not match germline at one end; this may be a read error. The J gene is TRBJ2-5, the V gene TRBV29-1, with TRBD1 identical over 9 bases. This CDR3 comprises 15 residues. The germline V gene has CDR1 SQVTM and CDR2 ANQGSEA. The CDR3 loop is CSVSAGTGLPEAQYF. In nucleotides, the CDR3 is TGCAGCGTAAGCGCGGGGACAGGGCTCCCAGAGGCCCAGTACTTC.

V usage is TRBV29-1 and J usage is TRBJ2-3, with D perhaps assigned TRBD1 or TRBD2 (5 bases each). The CDR3 is 16 amino acids. V was trimmed by 5 bases and J by 1 base, leaving 19 bases between them. Per germline, CDR1 SQVTM and CDR2 ANQGSEA. CDR3 loop: CSVSPGHEGGTDTQYF. CDR3 nucleotide sequence: TGCAGCGTTTCACCGGGGCACGAGGGAGGCACAGATACGCAGTATTTT.

This clonotype was counted once. The V gene is TRBV29-1, the J gene TRBJ2-7; D may match TRBD1 or TRBD2 (5 bases each). The germline V gene encodes CDR1 SQVTM and CDR2 ANQGSEA. V lost 5 bases and J lost 5, with 10 bases in between. This CDR3 is 11 amino acids long. The CDR3 nucleotides read TGCAGCGTTACTAGAGGGGACGAGCAGTACTTC. This translates into CSVTRGDEQYF.

This clonotype was seen at least ten times. The chain has TRBV7-6 and TRBJ2-3, with 8 bases identical to TRBD2. The CDR3 consists of 15 residues. V gave up 5 bases and J gave up 8 bases; unmatched junction bases: 12. Germline CDR1 and CDR2: SGHVS and FNYEAQ. The CDR3 DNA follows: TGTGCCAGCAGCCTATTCGAGGCCCGGGGGGGTACGCAGTATTTT. It is translated as CASSLFEARGGTQYF.

This clonotype was observed at least ten times. The V call is TRBV4-2, the J call TRBJ1-2; D is ambiguous. Germline V gives CDR1 LGHNA, CDR2 YNFKEQ. The CDR3 length is 14 residues. Trimming took off 3 bases at V and 4 bases at J, with 12 bases between the two ends. The CDR3 bases are TGTGCCAGCAGCCAGGATCGGGGAGCCTATGGCTACACCTTC. Protein product: CASSQDRGAYGYTF.

The chain uses TRBV5-1 and TRBJ1-6, with a weak D call TRBD1 (5 bases). V dropped 4 bases and J dropped 10 bases, with 15 bases sitting between them. Per the germline V gene, CDR1 is SGHRS and CDR2 is YFSETQ. The CDR3 has 14 amino acids. For the CDR3, the DNA is TGCGCCAGCAGCGGGACCGACGGGAGCTCACCCCTCCACTTT. Its translation: CASSGTDGSSPLHF.